This T cell receptor (beta chain) was sequenced for a study of shared clonotypes between healthy human individuals. The table lists this clone with a few counts. Sequenced by immunoSEQ multiplex PCR; TCRdb stores in-frame clones only, minus some. Among 110,000 or so clones listed, around 68% were seen once. V dropped 5 bases and J dropped 7 bases, with 20 bases sitting between them. In germline, CDR1 is MNHNY, CDR2 SVGAGI (reference sequence). The CDR3 is made up of 15 amino acids. Sequencing was done on a sample of memory CD8+ T cells sorted from blood. Subset described: CD45RO+ cells pooled with CCR7-negative TemRA cells. The rearrangement joins TRBV6-6 to TRBJ1-2; a weak D match, TRBD1 (6 bases). This TCR came from a woman in her 30s in good health. CDR3 amino acids: CASSRLQGLQSGYTF. CDR3 nucleotides: TGTGCCAGCAGTCGCCTTCAGGGGCTACAGTCTGGCTACACCTTC.